These 12 T cell receptor beta chains were sequenced from one sample in a study of T cells after posttransplantation cyclophosphamide. TCRdb's copy holds only in-frame clones and misses some; the assay was immunoSEQ multiplex PCR. This table holds over 15,000 clones, 75% to 90% found once. Sequenced material: memory CD4+ T cells sorted from blood. Receptor source: a young man in good health and a related stem cell transplant donor.

This clone occurred a few times. The rearrangement links TRBV29-1 to TRBJ2-7; no definite D call. CDR3 length equals 11 residues. V shed 7 bases and J shed 3 bases, with 10 bases lying between them. Germline CDR1 reads SQVTM; CDR2 reads ANQGSEA. The chain's CDR3 is CSGKRGYEQYF. The CDR3 bases are TGCAGCGGAAAACGCGGCTACGAGCAGTACTTC.

This rearrangement joins TRBV5-1 to TRBJ1-4; 9 nucleotides align to TRBD1. Germline trimming cut 5 bases from V and 4 bases from J; bases unmatched to any gene: 6. Per the germline V gene, CDR1 is SGHRS and CDR2 is YFSETQ. The CDR3 consists of 15 residues. The CDR3 reads CASRTTGGVNEKLFF. CDR3 nucleotides: TGCGCCAGCAGAACGACAGGGGGGGTTAATGAAAAACTGTTTTTT.

The chain couples TRBV28 to TRBJ1-5, with a tentative D call TRBD1 (6 bases). This CDR3 has 19 residues. Trimming cost V 2 bases and J 5 bases, with 25 bases left between them. The V gene's germline CDR1 is MDHEN and CDR2 SYDVKM. CDR3 region: CASSLRRGGARRGHQPQHF. The CDR3 DNA is TGTGCCAGCAGTTTACGGAGAGGGGGGGCGCGAAGGGGACATCAGCCCCAGCATTTT.

This chain uses TRBV11-2 with TRBJ2-2; D is possibly TRBD2 (6 bases). In germline, CDR1 is SGHAT, CDR2 FQNNGV. The CDR3 loop spans 15 amino acids. Trimming cost V 7 bases and J 0 bases, with 12 bases left between them. CDR3 sequence: CASILGLANTGELFF. CDR3 coding DNA: TGTGCCAGCATCCTGGGACTCGCGAACACCGGGGAGCTGTTTTTT.

The chain uses TRBV19 and TRBJ1-1; possibly TRBD1 for D (6 bases). The CDR3 totals 15 residues. In germline, CDR1 is LNHDA, CDR2 SQIVND (reference sequence). V lost 3 bases to trimming and J lost 1 base, with 12 bases between them. Here the CDR3 DNA reads TGTGCCAGTAGTATTGGGAGGGGGGGGAACACTGAAGCTTTCTTT. Its translation is CASSIGRGGNTEAFF.

The V gene is TRBV2, the J gene TRBJ1-6; TRBD1 agrees at 8 bases. The J segment lost 0 bases and the V segment lost 8 bases, leaving 3 bases of the junction unmatched. Germline loops: CDR1 SNHLY, CDR2 FYNNEI. This CDR3 is 15 amino acids long. The CDR3 is CASHRGSSYNSPLHF. The CDR3 DNA follows: TGTGCCAGCCACAGGGGGAGCTCCTATAATTCACCCCTCCACTTT.

This clone was found a few times. This chain uses TRBV9 with TRBJ2-3; maybe TRBD1 (6 bases). There are 15 residues in the CDR3. V lost 2 bases and J 3 bases, leaving 13 bases between the germline ends. The germline CDR1 and CDR2 sequences are SGDLS and YYNGEE. The DNA of the CDR3 is TGTGCCAGCAGCGTCTTGTCCAGGGGAACAGATACGCAGTATTTT. Amino acid sequence: CASSVLSRGTDTQYF. Full variable domain (rest looked up from reference TRBV9 and TRBJ2-3): DSGVTQTPKHLITATGQRVTLRCSPRSGDLSVYWYQQSLDQGLQFLIQYYNGEERAKGNILERFSAQQFPDLHSELNLSSLELGDSALYFCASSVLSRGTDTQYFGPGTRLTVL.

The chain is built from TRBV6-1 and TRBJ1-6; TRBD1 matches 9 bases. This CDR3 region has 15 residues. Germline CDR1 MNHNS, CDR2 SASEGT. Unmatched junction bases numbered 0, after V lost 0 bases and J lost 6 bases. This CDR3 is CASSEAGQGNSPLHF. The CDR3, as DNA: TGTGCCAGCAGTGAAGCGGGACAGGGTAATTCACCCCTCCACTTT.

CDR3 nucleotides: TGTGCCAGCCGGCGGGTGAGGGCATCCACCTACGAGCAGTACTTC. This translates into CASRRVRASTYEQYF. This rearrangement joins TRBV2 to TRBJ2-7; tentative D call: TRBD2 (5 bases). With 8 bases removed from V and 2 bases from J, the gap between germline ends came to 19 bases. Germline CDR1 and CDR2: SNHLY and FYNNEI. The CDR3 sequence is 15 residues long.

This clone was picked up a small number of times. CDR3 DNA: TGTGCCAGCAGCCAAGAAGGACTAGCGGGGGCCCAAGAGACCCAGTACTTC. It translates to CASSQEGLAGAQETQYF. This chain joins TRBV14 and TRBJ2-5; TRBD2 aligns across 13 bases. Germline loops: CDR1 SGHDN, CDR2 FVKESK. The trim removed 0 bases at V and 1 base at J, leaving 2 bases unmatched. This CDR3 is 17 amino acids long.

V usage is TRBV28 and J usage is TRBJ1-2; maybe TRBD1 (5 bases). The CDR3 totals 15 residues. Trimming shortened V by 4 bases and J by 0 bases, and 12 bases separated the two germline ends. CDR1 and CDR2 from the germline V gene are MDHEN and SYDVKM. The CDR3 region is CASSSSGISNYGYTF. CDR3 sequence (DNA): TGTGCCAGCAGTTCGTCAGGGATTTCTAACTATGGCTACACCTTC.

This chain uses TRBV27 with TRBJ2-1; D is possibly TRBD2 (5 bases). V was cut by 5 bases and J by 4 bases, with 15 bases left in between. The CDR3 runs 15 residues. CDR1 and CDR2 (germline): MNHEY, SMNVEV (reference sequence). CDR3 nucleotides: TGTGCCAGCAGTCCCCTAGCAAGAAGTTACAATGAGCAGTTCTTC. It is translated as CASSPLARSYNEQFF.